A few counts support the clone carrying this T cell receptor (beta chain). Its target is not known. The data were taken from a study of robustness of blood B and T cell sequencing. Study results and caveats: One TCRbeta library pair showed cross-contamination; shared UMI-sequence pairs were removed. Combining 3 or 4 tubes (roughly 26-40 ml blood) nearly saturated top 10,000 coverage. Pooling tubes did not improve overlap of rare TCRbeta clonotypes.

This CDR3 region has 14 residues. Germline V gene data show CDR1 as GTSNPN and CDR2 as SVGIG (reference sequence). Trimming took 3 bases from V and 2 from J; bases not matched to a gene: 6. Instead of genomic DNA, mRNA was used to measure TCR beta repertoires. cDNA was made with a 5' template-switch oligo adding a universal priming site. A 12-nucleotide random UMI in the template-switch oligo labeled every cDNA molecule. Each CDR3 protein gets one entry after TCRdb re-called the PCR reads with MiXCR. This sample has around 1,600 distinct CDR3 sequences, with roughly 70% found just once. The clonotype originates from a human donor in good health. Source material: peripheral blood. The chain carries TRBV30 and TRBJ1-2, with 7 nucleotides matching TRBD1. The CDR3 region is CAWSLMGQNYGYTF. The DNA for the CDR3 is TGTGCCTGGAGCCTCATGGGACAGAACTATGGCTACACCTTC.